This T cell receptor (beta chain) was documented in a study of OX40 agonist ivuxolimab in advanced cancers. Turning to the study itself: Three partial responders included one hepatocellular carcinoma patient and two cutaneous melanoma patients. General study results and limits: Clonal expansion was among the lowest in partial responders at 0.1-3.0 mg/kg, especially CD8+. CD8+ T cells were the subset that, on average, had more expanded clones than CD4+.

Profiled with immunoSEQ multiplex PCR; TCRdb holds only in-frame clones, not every one. The table includes approximately 68,000 clones, around 91% detected once. As to this clone: Its antigen is unidentified.

Blood got drawn at baseline, again on cycle 4 day 1, and then on cycle 7 day 1. Sample: CD4+ or CD8+ T cells sorted from blood, taken in a trial of the OX40 agonist ivuxolimab. This sequence originates from an adult with an advanced solid tumor such as melanoma, head and neck, liver or kidney cancer.

The CDR3 spells CASSRDTDYGYTF. The CDR3, as DNA: TGTGCCAGCAGTCGTGACACTGACTATGGCTACACCTTC. V and J are TRBV5-4 and TRBJ1-2; D call uncertain. Germline V gene sequence: CDR1 SGHNT, CDR2 YYREEE (reference sequence). V dropped 5 bases and J dropped 3 bases, with 11 bases sitting between them. The length of the CDR3 is 13 residues.